This T cell receptor (beta chain) emerged from a study of blood T cells in healthy people across ages. Alongside a J-beta primer mix, a sample-barcoded 5' primer served in a second PCR lasting about 7 to 12 cycles. A single record per CDR3 protein comes from TCRdb applying MiXCR to the 5' RACE reads. Here the sample spans around 1.1 million distinct CDR3 sequences, under 40% being singletons. This clonotype has only one observation. Sequencing used blood. This TCR derives from a man aged 18 to 30 in good health.

This chain's CDR3 is CATSRGGADEQFF. The CDR3 DNA reads TGTGCCACCAGCAGAGGTGGTGCCGATGAGCAGTTCTTC. The gene calls are TRBV15 and TRBJ2-1; D is undetermined. The CDR3 extends over 13 amino acids. CDR1 and CDR2 from the germline V gene are LNHNV and YYDKDF (reference sequence). The V and J ends lost 1 base and 8 bases respectively, with 9 bases between them.